Shown below are 26 T cell receptor beta chains from a single sample sequenced in a study of blood T cell repertoires in COVID-19. The repertoire was sequenced with immunoSEQ multiplex PCR; TCRdb's copy has only in-frame clones and lacks some. The sample has 100,000 to 150,000 clones, approximately 88% seen once. Specimen: peripheral blood. The receptors shown here come from a man aged 50-60 years with acute or convalescent COVID-19.

V is TRBV2 and J is TRBJ2-3, with D uncertain. V lost 4 bases to trimming and J lost 0 bases, with 8 bases between them. CDR1 and CDR2 (germline): SNHLY, FYNNEI. The CDR3 extends over 14 amino acids. CDR3 coding DNA: TGTGCCAGCAGTGTGCAGTTTAGCACAGATACGCAGTATTTT. Protein: CASSVQFSTDTQYF.

J is TRBJ2-1 and V is TRBV11-2, with 8 bases lining up with TRBD1. Looked up from germline, CDR1 is SGHAT and CDR2 is FQNNGV. The trim removed 1 base at V and 7 bases at J, leaving 6 bases unmatched. The CDR3 consists of 15 residues. CDR3 in DNA: TGTGCCAGCAGCTTAGCCGGACAGGGCGGGAATGAGCAGTTCTTC. This translates into CASSLAGQGGNEQFF.

The CDR3 region is CASSLGLAGAGELFF. CDR3 DNA sequence: TGTGCCAGTAGTTTGGGACTAGCGGGAGCCGGGGAGCTGTTTTTT. The V call is TRBV19, the J call TRBJ2-2; 14 nucleotides align to TRBD2. J gave up 6 bases and V 5 bases, and 2 bases lay outside the gene matches. This CDR3 is 15 amino acids long. Per the germline V gene, CDR1 is LNHDA and CDR2 is SQIVND (reference sequence). Filled out from reference TRBV19 and TRBJ2-2, the complete variable domain reads DGGITQSPKYLFRKEGQNVTLSCEQNLNHDAMYWYRQDPGQGLRLIYYSQIVNDFQKGDIAEGYSVSREKKESFPLTVTSAQKNPTAFYLCASSLGLAGAGELFFGEGSRLTVL.

The chain couples TRBV2 to TRBJ1-5; tentatively, D is TRBD1 (6 bases). The CDR3 totals 13 residues. The V and J ends lost 9 bases and 7 bases respectively, with 16 bases between them. Germline V CDR1 and CDR2: SNHLY, FYNNEI. This CDR3 reads CASRQGSGQPQHF. CDR3 bases: TGTGCCAGTCGGCAGGGGTCGGGGCAGCCCCAGCATTTT.

The chain couples TRBV20-1 to TRBJ2-1; the D is unclear. The CDR3 has 14 amino acids. The V gene lost 3 bases and the J gene lost 3 bases, with 12 bases spanning the gap. The germline CDR1 and CDR2 sequences are DFQATT and SNEGSKA (reference sequence). Here the CDR3 reads CSASSLVSYNEQFF. The CDR3 DNA is TGCAGTGCTAGTAGTCTAGTAAGCTACAATGAGCAGTTCTTC.

The gene calls are TRBV5-1 and TRBJ1-2; D possibly corresponds to TRBD1 (6 bases). The CDR3 runs 15 residues. Per the germline V gene, CDR1 is SGHRS and CDR2 is YFSETQ. Trimming removed 2 bases from V and 8 bases from J, with 19 bases in between. The CDR3 sequence: CASSFEGVSQWGYTF. The DNA for the CDR3 is TGCGCCAGCAGCTTCGAGGGGGTCTCTCAGTGGGGCTACACCTTC.

V is TRBV18 and J is TRBJ1-6; tentative D call: TRBD1 (6 bases). Germline lookup yields CDR1 KGHSH and CDR2 LQKENI. This CDR3 is built from 17 residues. V dropped 4 bases and J dropped 2 bases, with 15 bases sitting between them. DNA of the CDR3: TGTGCCAGCTCACGAACAGGGCCCCATGCCTATAATTCACCCCTCCACTTT. Protein product: CASSRTGPHAYNSPLHF.

The CDR3, as DNA: TGTGCCTGGAGTGTAGACAGAGGACAGCCCCAGCATTTT. As protein: CAWSVDRGQPQHF. The gene calls are TRBV30 and TRBJ1-5, with D possibly matching TRBD1 (5 bases). CDR1 is GTSNPN and CDR2 is SVGIG in the germline V gene (reference sequence). V shed 0 bases and J shed 7 bases, with 10 bases lying between them. This CDR3 has 13 amino acids. The whole variable domain, filled in from reference TRBV30 and TRBJ1-5, reads SQTIHQWPATLVQPVGSPLSLECTVEGTSNPNLYWYRQAAGRGLQLLFYSVGIGQISSEVPQNLSASRPQDRQFILSSKKLLLSDSGFYLCAWSVDRGQPQHFGDGTRLSIL.

This sequence joins TRBV6-1 and TRBJ2-7, with 10 bases lining up with TRBD1. The CDR3 has 18 amino acids. Per germline, CDR1 MNHNS and CDR2 SASEGT. V shed 2 bases, J shed 5 bases, and the junction held 15 bases outside the gene matches. For the CDR3, the DNA is TGTGCCAGCAGTGAAACACTGAGACAGGGGGCGCTGTATCACGAGCAGTACTTC. Translation gives CASSETLRQGALYHEQYF.

V is TRBV5-1 and J is TRBJ2-7; TRBD1 matches 8 bases. CDR1 and CDR2 (germline): SGHRS, YFSETQ. With V trimmed by 6 bases and J by 5 bases, 10 bases remained unmatched. The CDR3 is made up of 14 amino acids. CDR3 protein: CASTDQGARNEQYF. Here the CDR3 DNA reads TGCGCCAGCACCGATCAGGGGGCTCGCAACGAGCAGTACTTC.

This clone appeared a few times. The genes are TRBV23-1 and TRBJ2-2; TRBD2 is a possible D gene (5 bases). TRBV23-1 is recorded as an ORF, its role being uncertain. This CDR3 has 18 amino acids. V dropped 2 bases and J dropped 5 bases, with 21 bases sitting between them. CDR3 DNA: TGCGCCAGCAGTCAAAGACGGGGTCAGGAAACGGGGACCGGGGAGCTGTTTTTT. This encodes CASSQRRGQETGTGELFF.

This chain connects TRBV4-1 to TRBJ2-1; 9 nucleotides line up with TRBD2. V dropped 3 bases and J dropped 4; count of bases not matched to a gene: 1. Germline loops: CDR1 MGHRA, CDR2 YSYEKL. This CDR3 contains 14 residues. CDR3 nucleotide sequence: TGCGCCAGCAGCCAGACTAGCGGATACAATGAGCAGTTCTTC. Encoded protein: CASSQTSGYNEQFF.

The chain combines TRBV11-2 with TRBJ2-1, with 8 bases lining up with TRBD1. CDR1 and CDR2 (germline): SGHAT, FQNNGV. The CDR3 contains 15 residues. Unmatched junction bases numbered 5, after V lost 1 base and J lost 6 bases. The CDR3, as DNA: TGTGCCAGCAGCTTAGGGCAGGGGGCGTTCAATGAGCAGTTCTTC. Amino acids: CASSLGQGAFNEQFF.

The chain has TRBV7-8 and TRBJ2-3, with D perhaps TRBD1 (6 bases). Deletions cut 1 base from V and 6 bases from J, with 8 bases between. There are 13 residues in the CDR3. Looked up from germline, CDR1 is SGHVS and CDR2 is FQNEAQ. CDR3 DNA: TGTGCCAGCAGCTTAGATCAGGGGGATACGCAGTATTTT. It specifies CASSLDQGDTQYF. Using reference TRBV7-8 and TRBJ2-3 for the parts outside the CDR3, the full variable domain is GAGVSQSPRYKVAKRGQDVALRCDPISGHVSLFWYQQALGQGPEFLTYFQNEAQLDKSGLPSDRFFAERPEGSVSTLKIQRTQQEDSAVYLCASSLDQGDTQYFGPGTRLTVL.

The rearrangement uses TRBV2 and TRBJ1-4, with 7 bases identical to TRBD1. Trimming at V came to 4 bases and at J to 7 bases, leaving 3 bases not matched to a gene. The CDR3 consists of 13 residues. Looked up from germline, CDR1 is SNHLY and CDR2 is FYNNEI. The DNA for the CDR3 is TGTGCCAGCAGTGGACAGGGCCGTGAAAAACTGTTTTTT. Its protein is CASSGQGREKLFF.

The chain uses TRBV11-3 and TRBJ2-3; D is uncertain. The CDR3 length is 15 residues. The ends were cut back, 2 bases at V and 5 bases at J, with 14 bases in the middle. Germline V CDR1 and CDR2: SGHNT, YENEEA. The CDR3 nucleotides read TGTGCCAGCAGCTTAACGTCCACGTACGGAGATACGCAGTATTTT. Encoded protein: CASSLTSTYGDTQYF.

The chain couples TRBV7-9 to TRBJ1-1; 9 positions agree with TRBD1. V was pared by 3 bases and J by 4 bases, with 12 bases of the junction left unmatched. The CDR3 length is 17 residues. Germline values: CDR1 SEHNR, CDR2 FQNEAQ (reference sequence). The CDR3: CASSFFPRTGAATEAFF. CDR3 DNA sequence: TGTGCCAGCAGCTTCTTTCCCCGGACAGGGGCCGCCACTGAAGCTTTCTTT.

CDR3: CASSPPRVLSVTQYF. DNA for the CDR3: TGTGCCAGCAGCCCGCCACGGGTGTTGAGCGTGACCCAGTACTTC. This rearrangement joins TRBV7-9 to TRBJ2-5; D gene uncertain. CDR1 and CDR2 (germline): SEHNR, FQNEAQ (reference sequence). V was shortened by 5 bases and J by 7 bases, with 20 bases between the two germline ends. CDR3 size: 15 residues.

The rearrangement uses TRBV7-9 and TRBJ1-6, with 7 bases lining up with TRBD1. Germline V lookup: CDR1 SEHNR, CDR2 FQNEAQ (reference sequence). The junction had 10 bases not matched to a gene; V was cut back by 2 bases and J by 6 bases. There are 17 residues in the CDR3. This CDR3 reads CASSLPLTGPFNSPLHF. CDR3 DNA sequence: TGTGCCAGCAGCTTACCACTGACAGGGCCATTTAATTCACCCCTCCACTTT. Full variable domain (rest looked up from reference TRBV7-9 and TRBJ1-6): DTGVSQNPRHKITKRGQNVTFRCDPISEHNRLYWYRQTLGQGPEFLTYFQNEAQLEKSRLLSDRFSAERPKGSFSTLEIQRTEQGDSAMYLCASSLPLTGPFNSPLHFGNGTRLTVT.

The chain combines TRBV7-2 with TRBJ1-2, with 7 bases aligning to TRBD1. V dropped 5 bases and J dropped 8; count of bases not matched to a gene: 11. Germline CDR1 and CDR2: SGHTA and FQGNSA. The CDR3 totals 14 residues. The chain's CDR3 is CASSLLRGKGGYTF. In DNA form, the CDR3 reads TGTGCCAGCAGCCTCCTCAGGGGGAAGGGCGGCTACACCTTC.

CDR3 in DNA: TGTGCCACCCAGACTAGCGGGCAAGAGACCCAGTACTTC. This translates into CATQTSGQETQYF. The chain couples TRBV24-1 to TRBJ2-5; 10 nucleotides align to TRBD2. J gave up 2 bases and V 9 bases, and 2 bases lay outside the gene matches. This CDR3 region has 13 residues. CDR1 KGHDR and CDR2 SFDVKD come from the germline V gene.

This chain connects TRBV30 to TRBJ1-5; TRBD1 agrees at 9 bases. This CDR3 comprises 15 residues. CDR1 GTSNPN and CDR2 SVGIG come from the germline V gene (reference sequence). Trimming cost V 0 bases and J 4 bases; bases outside gene matches: 4. The CDR3 loop reads CAWSVAGTGNQPQHF. For the CDR3, the DNA is TGTGCCTGGAGTGTAGCTGGGACAGGGAATCAGCCCCAGCATTTT.

The chain couples TRBV5-1 to TRBJ2-3; D ambiguous. The germline CDR1 and CDR2 sequences are SGHRS and YFSETQ. The CDR3 consists of 16 residues. Trimming removed 1 base from V and 0 bases from J, with 12 bases in between. This CDR3 is CASSLIRSTSTDTQYF. In nucleotides, the CDR3 is TGCGCCAGCAGCTTGATTCGGTCGACTAGCACAGATACGCAGTATTTT.

CDR3 residues: CASSLDSFNTEAFF. In nucleotides, the CDR3 is TGTGCCAGCAGTCTCGACAGCTTTAACACTGAAGCTTTCTTT. The chain has TRBV28 and TRBJ1-1; weak D call: TRBD1 (5 bases). The germline V gene has CDR1 MDHEN and CDR2 SYDVKM. V dropped 5 bases and J dropped 2 bases, with 12 bases sitting between them. This CDR3 is built from 14 residues.

The rearrangement links TRBV5-1 to TRBJ1-3; D may be TRBD1 (6 bases). The CDR3 extends over 16 amino acids. The germline V gene encodes CDR1 SGHRS and CDR2 YFSETQ. Deletions cut 4 bases from V and 0 bases from J, with 14 bases between. CDR3 sequence: CASSRGQFDSGNTIYF. CDR3 nucleotides: TGCGCCAGCAGCCGAGGACAGTTTGACTCTGGAAACACCATATATTTT.

The CDR3 is CASSLVPGGRQDTQYF. In DNA form, the CDR3 reads TGTGCCAGCAGCTTAGTTCCTGGCGGGAGGCAAGATACGCAGTATTTT. The chain carries TRBV7-2 and TRBJ2-3; TRBD2 matches 8 bases. V lost 1 base and J lost 5; bases outside the gene matches: 8. This CDR3 comprises 16 residues. Germline assignment: CDR1 SGHTA and CDR2 FQGNSA. Complete variable domain (other parts from reference TRBV7-2 and TRBJ2-3): GAGVSQSPSNKVTEKGKDVELRCDPISGHTALYWYRQSLGQGLEFLIYFQGNSAPDKSGLPSDRFSAERTGGSVSTLTIQRTQQEDSAVYLCASSLVPGGRQDTQYFGPGTRLTVL.